Listed here is a single T cell receptor (beta chain). Its cognate antigen is unknown. Alopecia areata patients had lesional scalp punch biopsies and peripheral blood taken from them. The sequencing template was cDNA reverse transcribed from extracted RNA. Some clones are missing from TCRdb's copy, which holds only in-frame ones; the method was immunoSEQ multiplex PCR. The table has about 180,000 clones, around 63% seen once. The data are from a study of CD8+ T cells in alopecia areata. Study details: Tofacitinib ran 6 to 18 months, followed by 6 months off drug. Broader study findings: Clonality exceeded that of normal scalp in lesional scalp, most notably in alopecia totalis/universalis.

The CDR3 is made up of 13 amino acids. After removal of 4 bases from V and 6 bases from J, the junction contained 2 bases not matched to a gene. The germline gives CDR1 MDHEN, CDR2 SYDVKM. V usage is TRBV28 and J usage is TRBJ2-7; 11 bases agree with TRBD1. The sequencing here drew on CD4+ T cells sorted from blood, taken at week 0. The TCR originated in a human donor with alopecia areata. The CDR3 loop is CASSWTGGTEQYF. The DNA of the CDR3 is TGTGCCAGCAGTTGGACAGGGGGCACCGAGCAGTACTTC.